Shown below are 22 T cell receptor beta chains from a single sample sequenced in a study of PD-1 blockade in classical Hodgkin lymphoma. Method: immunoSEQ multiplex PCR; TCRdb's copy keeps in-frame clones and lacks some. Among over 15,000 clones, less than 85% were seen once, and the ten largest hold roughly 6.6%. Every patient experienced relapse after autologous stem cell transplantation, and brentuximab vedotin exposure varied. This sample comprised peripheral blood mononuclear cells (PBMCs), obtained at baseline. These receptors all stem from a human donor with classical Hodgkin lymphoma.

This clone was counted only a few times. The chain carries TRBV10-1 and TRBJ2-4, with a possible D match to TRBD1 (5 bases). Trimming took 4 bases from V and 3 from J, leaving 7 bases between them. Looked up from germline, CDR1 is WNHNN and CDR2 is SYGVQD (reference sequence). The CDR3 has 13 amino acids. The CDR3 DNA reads TGCGCCAGCAGTGGCAGGGACAAAAACATTCAGTACTTC. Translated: CASSGRDKNIQYF.

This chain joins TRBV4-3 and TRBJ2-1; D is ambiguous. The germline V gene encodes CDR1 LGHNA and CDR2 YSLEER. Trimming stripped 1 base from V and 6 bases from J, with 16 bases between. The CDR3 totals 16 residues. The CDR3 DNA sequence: TGCGCCAGCAGCCAAGTCGTGTCCTCACCCGTCAATGAGCAGTTCTTC. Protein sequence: CASSQVVSSPVNEQFF.

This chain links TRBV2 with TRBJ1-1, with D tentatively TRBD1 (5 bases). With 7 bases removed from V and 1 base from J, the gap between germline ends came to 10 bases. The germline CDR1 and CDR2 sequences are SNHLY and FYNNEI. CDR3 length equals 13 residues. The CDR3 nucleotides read TGTGCCAGCAATCGGGACGCGAACACTGAAGCTTTCTTT. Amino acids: CASNRDANTEAFF. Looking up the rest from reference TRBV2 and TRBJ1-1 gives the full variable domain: EPEVTQTPSHQVTQMGQEVILRCVPISNHLYFYWYRQILGQKVEFLVSFYNNEISEKSEIFDDQFSVERPDGSNFTLKIRSTKLEDSAMYFCASNRDANTEAFFGQGTRLTVV.

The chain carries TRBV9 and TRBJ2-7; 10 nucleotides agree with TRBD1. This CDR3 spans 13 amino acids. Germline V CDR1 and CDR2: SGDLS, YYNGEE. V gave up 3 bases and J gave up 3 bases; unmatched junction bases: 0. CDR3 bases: TGTGCCAGCAGCGGGGACAGGGGCTACGAGCAGTACTTC. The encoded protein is CASSGDRGYEQYF.

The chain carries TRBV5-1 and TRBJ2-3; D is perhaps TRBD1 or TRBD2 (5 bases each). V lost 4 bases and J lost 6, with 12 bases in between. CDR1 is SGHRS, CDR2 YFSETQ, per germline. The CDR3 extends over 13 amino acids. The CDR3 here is CASSLDGADTQYF. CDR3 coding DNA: TGCGCCAGCAGCCTGGACGGGGCTGATACGCAGTATTTT.

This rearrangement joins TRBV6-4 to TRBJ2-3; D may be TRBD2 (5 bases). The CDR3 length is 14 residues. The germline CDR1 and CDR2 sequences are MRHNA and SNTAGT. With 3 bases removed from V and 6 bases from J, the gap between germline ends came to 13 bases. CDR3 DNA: TGTGCCAGCAGTGAGAGGGTAGGTTCGGATACGCAGTATTTT. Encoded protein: CASSERVGSDTQYF.

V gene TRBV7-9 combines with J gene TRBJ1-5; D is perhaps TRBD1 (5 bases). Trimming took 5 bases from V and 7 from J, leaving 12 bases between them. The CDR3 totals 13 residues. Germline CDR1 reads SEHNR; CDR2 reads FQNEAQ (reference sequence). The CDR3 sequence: CASSQGPGQPQHF. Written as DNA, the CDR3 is TGTGCCAGCAGCCAGGGACCGGGCCAGCCCCAGCATTTT.

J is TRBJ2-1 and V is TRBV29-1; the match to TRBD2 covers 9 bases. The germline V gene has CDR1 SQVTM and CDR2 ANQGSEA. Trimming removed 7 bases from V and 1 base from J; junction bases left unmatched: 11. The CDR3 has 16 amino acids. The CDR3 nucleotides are TGCAGCGCCGCGGGACTAGCAGCTACATCCTACAATGAGCAGTTCTTC. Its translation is CSAAGLAATSYNEQFF.

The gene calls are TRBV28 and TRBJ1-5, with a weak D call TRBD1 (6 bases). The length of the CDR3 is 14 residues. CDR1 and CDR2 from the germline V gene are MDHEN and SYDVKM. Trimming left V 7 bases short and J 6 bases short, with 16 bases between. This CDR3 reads CASIQGSHIQPQHF. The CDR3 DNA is TGTGCCAGCATACAGGGATCACATATTCAGCCCCAGCATTTT.

Here the CDR3 reads CASSAADRGNNEKLFF. The CDR3 region has the DNA TGCGCCAGCAGCGCAGCCGACAGGGGAAATAATGAAAAACTGTTTTTT. The chain has TRBV4-1 and TRBJ1-4, with 8 positions matching TRBD1. The CDR3 consists of 16 residues. V gave up 5 bases and J gave up 4 bases; unmatched junction bases: 9. The V gene's germline CDR1 is MGHRA and CDR2 YSYEKL.

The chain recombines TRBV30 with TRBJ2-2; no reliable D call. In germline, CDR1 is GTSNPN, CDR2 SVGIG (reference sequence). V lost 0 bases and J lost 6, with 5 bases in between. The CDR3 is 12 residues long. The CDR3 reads CAWSVLSGELFF. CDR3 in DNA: TGTGCCTGGAGTGTACTTTCCGGGGAGCTGTTTTTT.

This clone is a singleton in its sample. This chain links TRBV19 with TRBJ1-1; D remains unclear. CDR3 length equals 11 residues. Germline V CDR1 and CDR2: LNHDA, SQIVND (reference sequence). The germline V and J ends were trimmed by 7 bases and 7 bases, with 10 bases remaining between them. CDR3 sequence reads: CASTDEIEAFF. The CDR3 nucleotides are TGTGCCAGTACCGACGAGATTGAAGCTTTCTTT.

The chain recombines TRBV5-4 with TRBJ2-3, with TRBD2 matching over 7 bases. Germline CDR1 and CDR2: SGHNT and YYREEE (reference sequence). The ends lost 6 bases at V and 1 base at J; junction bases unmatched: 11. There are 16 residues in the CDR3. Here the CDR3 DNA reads TGTGCCAGCAACATAGGAGGGCTAGCGGGCACAGATACGCAGTATTTT. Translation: CASNIGGLAGTDTQYF.

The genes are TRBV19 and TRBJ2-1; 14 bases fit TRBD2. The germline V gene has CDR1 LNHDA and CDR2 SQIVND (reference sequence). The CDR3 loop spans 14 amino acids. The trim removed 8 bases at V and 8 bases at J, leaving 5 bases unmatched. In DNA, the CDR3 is TGTGCCAGTCACAGGGGACTAGCGGGGGATGAGCAGTTCTTC. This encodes CASHRGLAGDEQFF. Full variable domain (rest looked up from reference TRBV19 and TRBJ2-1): DGGITQSPKYLFRKEGQNVTLSCEQNLNHDAMYWYRQDPGQGLRLIYYSQIVNDFQKGDIAEGYSVSREKKESFPLTVTSAQKNPTAFYLCASHRGLAGDEQFFGPGTRLTVL.

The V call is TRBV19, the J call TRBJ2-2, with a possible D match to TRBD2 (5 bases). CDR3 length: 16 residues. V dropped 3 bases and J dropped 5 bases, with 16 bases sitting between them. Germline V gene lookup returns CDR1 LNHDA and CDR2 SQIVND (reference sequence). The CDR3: CASSIYYDYETGELFF. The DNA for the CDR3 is TGTGCCAGTAGTATTTACTACGACTACGAAACCGGGGAGCTGTTTTTT.

CDR3 protein: CASSLRLAGRTDTQYF. For the CDR3, the DNA is TGTGCCAGCAGCTTGCGACTAGCGGGACGTACAGATACGCAGTATTTT. The gene calls are TRBV5-5 and TRBJ2-3; TRBD2 matches 11 bases. CDR3 length: 16 residues. V lost 1 base, J lost 3 bases, and 4 bases stayed unmatched. Germline V lookup: CDR1 SGHKS, CDR2 YYEKEE (reference sequence).

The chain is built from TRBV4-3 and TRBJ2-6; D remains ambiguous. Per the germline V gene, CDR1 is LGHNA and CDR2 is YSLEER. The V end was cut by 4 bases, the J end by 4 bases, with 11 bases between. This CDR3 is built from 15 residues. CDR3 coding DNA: TGCGCCAGCAGCCCCCTTTTGGAGGGGGCCAACGTCCTGACTTTC. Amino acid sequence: CASSPLLEGANVLTF.

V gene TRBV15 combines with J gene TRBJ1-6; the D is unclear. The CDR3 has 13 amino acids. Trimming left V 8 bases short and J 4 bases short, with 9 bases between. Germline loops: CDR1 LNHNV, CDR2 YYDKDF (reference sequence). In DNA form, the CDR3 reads TGTGCCACCGCAGACACATATAATTCACCCCTCCACTTT. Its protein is CATADTYNSPLHF. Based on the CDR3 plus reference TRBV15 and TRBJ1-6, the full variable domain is DAMVIQNPRYQVTQFGKPVTLSCSQTLNHNVMYWYQQKSSQAPKLLFHYYDKDFNNEADTPDNFQSRRPNTSFCFLDIRSPGLGDTAMYLCATADTYNSPLHFGNGTRLTVT.

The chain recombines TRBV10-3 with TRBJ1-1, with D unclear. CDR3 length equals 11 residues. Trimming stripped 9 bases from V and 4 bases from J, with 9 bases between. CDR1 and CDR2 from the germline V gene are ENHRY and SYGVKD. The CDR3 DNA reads TGTGCCATACGGGGTGGCACTGAAGCTTTCTTT. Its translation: CAIRGGTEAFF.

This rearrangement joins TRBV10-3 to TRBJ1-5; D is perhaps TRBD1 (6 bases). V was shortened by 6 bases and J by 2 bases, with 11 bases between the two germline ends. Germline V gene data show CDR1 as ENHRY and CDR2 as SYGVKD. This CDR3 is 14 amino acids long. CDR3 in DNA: TGTGCCATCAGGGGGGGCGAGGGCAATCAGCCCCAGCATTTT. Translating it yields CAIRGGEGNQPQHF.

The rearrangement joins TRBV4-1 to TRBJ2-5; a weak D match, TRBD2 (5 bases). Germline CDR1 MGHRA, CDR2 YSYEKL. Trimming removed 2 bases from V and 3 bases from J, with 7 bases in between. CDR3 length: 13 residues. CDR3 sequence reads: CASSQSGEETQYF. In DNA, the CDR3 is TGCGCCAGCAGCCAATCCGGGGAAGAGACCCAGTACTTC.

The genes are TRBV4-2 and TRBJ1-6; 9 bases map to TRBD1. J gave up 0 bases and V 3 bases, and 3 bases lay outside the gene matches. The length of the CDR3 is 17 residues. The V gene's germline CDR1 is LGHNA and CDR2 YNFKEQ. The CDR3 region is CASSQTGGFSYNSPLHF. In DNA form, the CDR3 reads TGTGCCAGCAGCCAGACAGGGGGATTCTCCTATAATTCACCCCTCCACTTT.